A selection of T cell receptor beta chains follows, all from one sample in a study of T cell responses to AZD1222 COVID-19 vaccine. TCRdb keeps only in-frame clones here, not all; method: immunoSEQ multiplex PCR. The sample holds more than 95,000 clones, 93% seen once. The sequenced sample was peripheral blood, obtained on day 0 of AZD1222 vaccination. The source of these receptors is an adult in good health. Each CDR3 is given with its conserved first and last residue. A D gene is named only where the DNA matches it firmly. Not every row has a clone size; where given, it reads once, few, many or a size class.

>.|TRBJ1-5|.|TRBV5-1
TGCGCCAGCAGCTTGGGGGGGCTTTCAGGTCAGCCCCAGCATTTT
CASSLGGLSGQPQHF
>.|TRBJ2-3|TRBD2|TRBV27
TGTGCCAGCAGTGGGAGGGACGCCGTAAGCACAGATACGCAGTATTTT
CASSGRDAVSTDTQYF
>once|TRBJ1-1|.|TRBV2
TGTGCCAGCATTAAGAACAGGGTCGGGACTGAAGCTTTCTTT
CASIKNRVGTEAFF
>.|TRBJ2-3|.|TRBV30
TGTGCCTCAAGACAAGAGGGGGTAAACACAGATACGCAGTATTTT
CASRQEGVNTDTQYF
>.|TRBJ1-4|TRBD1|TRBV2
TGTGCCAGCAACCGCCGGGACAGTGCAACTAATGAAAAACTGTTTTTT
CASNRRDSATNEKLFF
>.|TRBJ2-1|TRBD2|TRBV11-3
TGTGCCAGCAGCTTAGTAGCGGGAGGGGCCTACAATGAGCAGTTCTTC
CASSLVAGGAYNEQFF
>.|TRBJ1-5|.|TRBV19
TGTGCCAGTAGTCGATACAGGACTAGCAATCAGCCCCAGCATTTT
CASSRYRTSNQPQHF
>.|TRBJ1-2|TRBD1|TRBV28
TGTGCCAGCAACTCACTGACAGGGGGTTTCTATGGCTACACCTTC
CASNSLTGGFYGYTF
>.|TRBJ2-7|.|TRBV6-2/TRBV6-3
TGTGCCAGCAGTCGAATAGGGGAGCAGTACTTC
CASSRIGEQYF
>.|TRBJ2-7|.|TRBV5-4
TGTGCCAGCAGCTTGCTAGGGAGTGGGGACGAGCAGTACTTC
CASSLLGSGDEQYF
>.|TRBJ2-3|TRBD1|TRBV11-2
TGTGCCAGCAGCTACGGGACAGGGCGAACTAGCACAGATACGCAGTATTTT
CASSYGTGRTSTDTQYF
>.|TRBJ1-3|TRBD1|TRBV6-5
TGTGCCAGCAGTTCGGGACAGCTTGGAAACACCATATATTTT
CASSSGQLGNTIYF
>.|TRBJ2-3|.|TRBV3-1/TRBV3-2
TGTGCCAGCAGCCAAGAGGGTCTCTTAGAGACAGATACGCAGTATTTT
CASSQEGLLETDTQYF
>.|TRBJ2-1|.|TRBV11-2
TGTGCCAGCAGCTTATATCAGGGAAAATATGAGCAGTTCTTC
CASSLYQGKYEQFF
>.|TRBJ1-2|TRBD1|TRBV4-2
TGTGCCAGCAGCCAAGGTCCAGGACAGGGGATCACGGGCTACACCTTC
CASSQGPGQGITGYTF
>.|TRBJ2-1|TRBD1|TRBV6-6
TGTGCCAGCAGTCGACCGACAGGGGGCTTGGAAAATGAGCAGTTCTTC
CASSRPTGGLENEQFF
>.|TRBJ2-5|.|TRBV7-9
TGTGCCAGCAGCTTAACAGGGAAGCAAGAGACCCAGTACTTC
CASSLTGKQETQYF
>.|TRBJ1-2|TRBD1|TRBV10-3
TGTGCCATCAGTGAGTGGACAGGGAACTATGGCTACACCTTC
CAISEWTGNYGYTF
>once|TRBJ2-1|TRBD2|TRBV7-9
TGTGCCAGCAGCCCCACCGGGAGGAGAAACCACAATGAGCAGTTCTTC
CASSPTGRRNHNEQFF
>.|TRBJ2-5|TRBD1|TRBV5-1
TGCGCCAGCAGCGTACGACCGGGACAGGGGCAAGAGACCCAGTACTTC
CASSVRPGQGQETQYF
>.|TRBJ1-1|.|TRBV5-1
TGCGCCAGCAGCTTTACGGGAAACACTGAAGCTTTCTTT
CASSFTGNTEAFF
>.|TRBJ2-1|TRBD2|TRBV7-2
TGTGCCAGCAGCTTAGAGCGGGAGGAGGAGCAGTTCTTC
CASSLEREEEQFF
>.|TRBJ2-3|.|TRBV7-2
TGTGCCAGCAGCTTATGGGATTTGGATACGCAGTATTTT
CASSLWDLDTQYF
>.|TRBJ2-1|.|TRBV3-1/TRBV3-2
TGTGCCAGCAGCCAGGGTGGGCAGGGCGAGCAGTTCTTC
CASSQGGQGEQFF
>.|TRBJ2-1|TRBD2|TRBV7-9
TGTGCCAGCAGCACGGGACTAGCGGGAGGTGCCTACAATGAGCAGTTCTTC
CASSTGLAGGAYNEQFF
>.|TRBJ1-2|TRBD1|TRBV11-2
TGTGCCAGCAGCTTCGGGACAGTCCCCGATGGAGGCTACACCTTC
CASSFGTVPDGGYTF
>.|TRBJ2-3|.|TRBV4-1
TGCGCCAGCAGCCAAGACAGGAGCCTGAGCACAGATACGCAGTATTTT
CASSQDRSLSTDTQYF
>.|TRBJ2-7|.|TRBV20-1
TGCAGTGCTACGACTAGGTACGAGCAGTACTTC
CSATTRYEQYF
>.|TRBJ2-2|.|TRBV7-3
TGTGCCAGCAGCTTAAGCAGTCCGAACACCGGGGAGCTGTTTTTT
CASSLSSPNTGELFF
>.|TRBJ2-7|.|TRBV7-2
TGTGCCAGCAGCTCTCACTACGAGCAGTACTTC
CASSSHYEQYF
>.|TRBJ2-3|TRBD1|TRBV19
TGTGCCAGTAGTCCGACAGGGGGGGTCGGAGATACGCAGTATTTT
CASSPTGGVGDTQYF
>.|TRBJ2-2|.|TRBV7-9
TGTGCCAGCAGCTACCCAGACAGGTCCGGGGAGCTGTTTTTT
CASSYPDRSGELFF
>.|TRBJ2-2|.|TRBV5-4
TGTGCCAGCAGTTATAGCGTTTCGAACACCGGGGAGCTGTTTTTT
CASSYSVSNTGELFF
>.|TRBJ2-1|TRBD1|TRBV11-2
TGTGCCAGCAGCTCCTTGGGACAGGTTACTAATGAGCAGTTCTTC
CASSSLGQVTNEQFF
>.|TRBJ2-1|TRBD1|TRBV5-4
TGTGCCAGCAGCCCCCCCAAGACAGGGGCGACCTACAATGAGCAGTTCTTC
CASSPPKTGATYNEQFF
>.|TRBJ2-1|TRBD2|TRBV4-3
TGCGCCAGCAGCCAAGGGCGGACTAGCGGGATCGAGTTCTTC
CASSQGRTSGIEFF
>.|TRBJ2-7|TRBD1|TRBV19
TGTGCCAGTAGTAGAGACAGGGCTGGCGAGCAGTACTTC
CASSRDRAGEQYF
>.|TRBJ2-3|.|TRBV15
TGTGCCACCAGCAGCCGTGATAGCGGACGCACAGATACGCAGTATTTT
CATSSRDSGRTDTQYF
>.|TRBJ1-3|.|TRBV12-5
TGTGCTAGTGGTTTGGTACCTACCTACTCTGGAAACACCATATATTTT
CASGLVPTYSGNTIYF
>.|TRBJ2-3|TRBD2|TRBV5-1
TGCGCCAGCAGCCCAGGACTAGCGGGTACAGATACGCAGTATTTT
CASSPGLAGTDTQYF
>.|TRBJ1-2|TRBD1|TRBV9
TGTGCCAGCAGCCCCCTCCAAGGACAGGGCTCTGGCTACACCTTC
CASSPLQGQGSGYTF
>.|TRBJ2-7|.|TRBV6-4
TGTGCCAGCAGTGCTGACTACGAGCAGTACTTC
CASSADYEQYF